This TCR beta chain originates from a study of blood T cells in healthy people across ages. Combining a sample-barcoded 5' primer with a J-beta primer mix, a second PCR ran for 7 to 11 cycles. From the 5' RACE reads, TCRdb called clonotypes with MiXCR, one entry per CDR3 protein. The sample lists about 840,000 distinct CDR3 sequences, roughly 29% occurring once. The germline V gene encodes CDR1 SGHTA and CDR2 FQGNSA. CDR3 length: 17 residues. Points on this clonotype: Its ends do not fully match the called genes, so a read error is possible.

These data were also filed under a second study, of T cells of mothers and their children.

This TCR derives from a woman aged 40 to 50 in good health. Sequencing input: blood. This chain uses TRBV7-2 with TRBJ1-2, with D uncertain. The CDR3 DNA reads TGTGCCAACAGCCAAATACAGAGAGGCCGTGGTAACTATGGCTACACCTTC. It specifies CANSQIQRGRGNYGYTF.